This T cell receptor (beta chain) was obtained from a study of early stage breast cancer tumors. Overall study context: About 80% of the 16 invasive tumors were ER+, PR+ and HER2-. General observations from the study: Enriched TCRB sequences shared across patients were mostly commonly generated sequences.

Comment on this clone: The target antigen is unknown.

The length of the CDR3 is 13 residues. In germline, CDR1 is SQVTM, CDR2 ANQGSEA. Trimming removed 6 bases from V and 0 bases from J; junction bases left unmatched: 2. Clones were sequenced by immunoSEQ multiplex PCR, and TCRdb holds only the in-frame ones, with some missing. The sample contains roughly 56,000 clones, about 83% of which appear only once. The chain combines TRBV29-1 with TRBJ2-3; 8 positions agree with TRBD1. This receptor was obtained from a person aged 30 to 39 with breast cancer. The sequenced sample was blood. The CDR3 sequence is CSVWTGSTDTQYF. CDR3 DNA: TGCAGCGTCTGGACAGGGAGCACAGATACGCAGTATTTT.